Following are 14 T cell receptor beta chains from one sample sequenced in a study of CD8 T cells in Susac syndrome. Random hexamers served to reverse transcribe roughly 0.45 to 1 ug RNA. TCRdb passed the immunoSEQ multiplex PCR reads through MiXCR, listing each CDR3 protein once. The table has over 150,000 distinct CDR3 sequences, around 94% seen once. Sample: CD4+ T cells from PBMCs. The receptors derive from a human donor with Susac syndrome.

The chain carries TRBV12-3 or TRBV12-4 and TRBJ1-5; perhaps TRBD1 as D (5 bases). This CDR3 region has 13 residues. Trimming left V 6 bases short and J 2 bases short, with 8 bases between. The CDR3 coding sequence is TGTGCCAGCAGGTCGACAGGCAATCAGCCCCAGCATTTT. This sequence encodes CASRSTGNQPQHF.

The chain joins TRBV20-1 to TRBJ2-5; 10 bases align to TRBD2. Germline V lookup: CDR1 DFQATT, CDR2 SNEGSKA (reference sequence). The CDR3 spans 13 residues. The junction had 3 bases not matched to a gene; V was cut back by 6 bases and J by 2 bases. CDR3 sequence (DNA): TGCAGTGCGTGGACTAGCGGACAAGAGACCCAGTACTTC. The encoded protein is CSAWTSGQETQYF.

This clonotype appeared once. The chain uses TRBV25-1 and TRBJ1-2; possible D gene TRBD1, 6 bases. CDR1 is MGHDK and CDR2 is SYGVNS in the germline V gene. CDR3 length: 15 residues. The germline V and J ends were trimmed by 2 bases and 3 bases, with 13 bases remaining between them. The CDR3 nucleotides read TGTGCCAGCAGTGAAACAGGGAAAAGTCACTATGGCTACACCTTC. This sequence encodes CASSETGKSHYGYTF.

The chain employs TRBV7-9 and TRBJ1-5, with D hard to call. V dropped 5 bases and J dropped 1 base, with 12 bases sitting between them. This CDR3 is built from 15 residues. Germline values: CDR1 SEHNR, CDR2 FQNEAQ (reference sequence). CDR3 amino acids: CASSGGVRSNQPQHF. As DNA, the CDR3 is TGTGCCAGCAGCGGTGGCGTACGGAGCAATCAGCCCCAGCATTTT.

The chain combines TRBV18 with TRBJ1-4; tentatively, D is TRBD1 (5 bases). The V gene's germline CDR1 is KGHSH and CDR2 LQKENI. The CDR3 sequence is 15 residues long. V was cut by 2 bases and J by 0 bases, with 7 bases left in between. DNA of the CDR3: TGTGCCAGCTCACCAGAGACAGCAACTAATGAAAAACTGTTTTTT. Translation gives CASSPETATNEKLFF.

The rearrangement joins TRBV4-2 to TRBJ2-5, with D possibly TRBD2 on 6 matching bases. The germline V and J ends were trimmed by 2 bases and 2 bases, with 9 bases remaining between them. Looked up from germline, CDR1 is LGHNA and CDR2 is YNFKEQ. The CDR3 contains 14 residues. CDR3 in amino acids: CASSQRERQETQYF. CDR3 coding DNA: TGTGCCAGCAGCCAACGGGAGAGACAAGAGACCCAGTACTTC.

The rearrangement joins TRBV7-2 to TRBJ2-3; tentative D call: TRBD2 (6 bases). The CDR3 consists of 14 residues. CDR1 and CDR2 (germline): SGHTA, FQGNSA. V was clipped by 5 bases and J by 6 bases, with 15 bases between them. The CDR3 loop reads CASSRGREADTQYF. In nucleotides, the CDR3 is TGTGCCAGCAGCCGGGGCAGGGAGGCGGATACGCAGTATTTT. Full variable domain (outside the CDR3, taken from reference TRBV7-2 and TRBJ2-3): GAGVSQSPSNKVTEKGKDVELRCDPISGHTALYWYRQSLGQGLEFLIYFQGNSAPDKSGLPSDRFSAERTGGSVSTLTIQRTQQEDSAVYLCASSRGREADTQYFGPGTRLTVL.

The genes are TRBV30 and TRBJ1-1; TRBD1 agrees at 8 bases. With V trimmed by 0 bases and J by 9 bases, 6 bases remained unmatched. This CDR3 region has 13 residues. CDR1 and CDR2 (germline): GTSNPN, SVGIG (reference sequence). The CDR3 sequence is CAWSVRGREKAFF. In DNA form, the CDR3 reads TGTGCCTGGAGTGTCAGGGGGCGGGAGAAAGCTTTCTTT.

The CDR3 bases are TGTGCCAGCAGCGCTCGACCCAGGGACCCAGATACGCAGTATTTT. Translation gives CASSARPRDPDTQYF. The V gene is TRBV4-2, the J gene TRBJ2-3; D is possibly TRBD1 or TRBD2 (5 bases each). The CDR3 sequence is 15 residues long. From germline, CDR1 is LGHNA and CDR2 YNFKEQ. The germline V and J ends were trimmed by 5 bases and 4 bases, with 16 bases remaining between them.

This clonotype has just one count. The chain is built from TRBV12-5 and TRBJ1-5; maybe TRBD1 (6 bases). The CDR3 is made up of 14 amino acids. The V gene lost 5 bases and the J gene lost 3 bases, with 11 bases spanning the gap. In germline, CDR1 is LGHNT, CDR2 FRNRAP. Here the CDR3 DNA reads TGTGCTAGTGGTGCAAGGACAGCCAATCAGCCCCAGCATTTT. It is translated as CASGARTANQPQHF.

This chain connects TRBV25-1 to TRBJ2-1; 8 bases match TRBD2. J gave up 2 bases and V 2 bases, and 2 bases lay outside the gene matches. The germline V gene has CDR1 MGHDK and CDR2 SYGVNS. The CDR3 loop spans 15 amino acids. CDR3 DNA sequence: TGTGCCAGCAGTGAACCGACTAGCGCCTACAATGAGCAGTTCTTC. Its translation is CASSEPTSAYNEQFF.

This clonotype was observed a single time. The CDR3 sequence: CASSSLDVNTEAFF. The CDR3 DNA reads as TGCGCCAGCAGCTCACTAGACGTGAACACTGAAGCTTTCTTT. This chain links TRBV5-1 with TRBJ1-1; no firm D call. The CDR3 is 14 residues long. Germline V gives CDR1 SGHRS, CDR2 YFSETQ. Trimming pared 3 bases from V and 0 bases from J, leaving 9 bases between.

The gene calls are TRBV18 and TRBJ2-1; 13 bases line up with TRBD2. V was clipped by 6 bases and J by 0 bases; unmatched bases: 11. The CDR3 has 19 amino acids. CDR1 and CDR2 (germline): KGHSH, LQKENI. The CDR3 bases are TGTGCCAGCTCTGGACTAGCGGGAGAAGGGAGTCACTCCTACAATGAGCAGTTCTTC. This translates into CASSGLAGEGSHSYNEQFF. Based on the CDR3 plus reference TRBV18 and TRBJ2-1, the full variable domain is NAGVMQNPRHLVRRRGQEARLRCSPMKGHSHVYWYRQLPEEGLKFMVYLQKENIIDESGMPKERFSAEFPKEGPSILRIQQVVRGDSAAYFCASSGLAGEGSHSYNEQFFGPGTRLTVL.

The V call is TRBV30, the J call TRBJ1-5, with D hard to call. CDR1 and CDR2 (germline): GTSNPN, SVGIG (reference sequence). V lost 2 bases and J lost 7, with 12 bases in between. The CDR3 spans 13 residues. This CDR3 reads CAWSIGSLQPQHF. The CDR3 nucleotides read TGTGCCTGGAGTATAGGAAGCTTACAGCCCCAGCATTTT.